A single sample is the source of the 4 T cell receptor beta chains below, sequenced in a study of T cells in Graves' hyperthyroidism and ophthalmopathy. RNA transcripts were the template for amplifying TCR beta CDR3 regions. Researchers ran a first-round RT-PCR on the TCR CDR3 using the HTBI primer set. From the multiplex PCR reads, TCRdb called clonotypes with MiXCR, one entry per CDR3 protein. The sample lists about 700,000 distinct CDR3 sequences; 14% were seen once. The sequenced material came from blood. The source is a woman between 18 and 29 years old with Graves' hyperthyroidism.

The chain employs TRBV4-3 and TRBJ2-3; D might be TRBD2 (6 bases). The V gene lost 0 bases and the J gene lost 5 bases, with 12 bases spanning the gap. The V gene's germline CDR1 is LGHNA and CDR2 YSLEER. The CDR3 covers 15 residues. This chain's CDR3 is CASSQDPGGGDTQYF. The CDR3 DNA is TGCGCCAGCAGCCAAGATCCCGGGGGAGGAGATACGCAGTATTTT.

This clonotype was seen only a few times. The rearrangement uses TRBV5-1 and TRBJ2-1, with TRBD2 identical over 13 bases. Germline CDR1 and CDR2: SGHRS and YFSETQ. The V segment lost 3 bases and the J segment 6 bases; nucleotides outside the gene matches: 6. This CDR3 comprises 16 residues. CDR3 nucleotides: TGCGCCAGCAGCTCTCTCGGGACTAGCGGGACCAATGAGCAGTTCTTC. It encodes CASSSLGTSGTNEQFF.

This clonotype was counted only a few times. The V and J genes are TRBV9 and TRBJ2-7; D not certain. The V end was cut by 3 bases, the J end by 7 bases, with 20 bases between. CDR1 is SGDLS, CDR2 YYNGEE, per germline. The CDR3 extends over 15 amino acids. CDR3 sequence reads: CASSADDSLLWEQYF. The DNA of the CDR3 is TGTGCCAGCAGCGCCGACGATAGCCTACTGTGGGAGCAGTACTTC.

This clonotype was picked up a small number of times. This chain joins TRBV6-1 and TRBJ2-3; no definite D call. Germline V gene data show CDR1 as MNHNS and CDR2 as SASEGT. With 5 bases removed from V and 2 bases from J, the gap between germline ends came to 8 bases. The CDR3 consists of 13 residues. CDR3 sequence: CASSFGYTDTQYF. In nucleotides, the CDR3 is TGTGCCAGCAGTTTCGGATACACAGATACGCAGTATTTT.